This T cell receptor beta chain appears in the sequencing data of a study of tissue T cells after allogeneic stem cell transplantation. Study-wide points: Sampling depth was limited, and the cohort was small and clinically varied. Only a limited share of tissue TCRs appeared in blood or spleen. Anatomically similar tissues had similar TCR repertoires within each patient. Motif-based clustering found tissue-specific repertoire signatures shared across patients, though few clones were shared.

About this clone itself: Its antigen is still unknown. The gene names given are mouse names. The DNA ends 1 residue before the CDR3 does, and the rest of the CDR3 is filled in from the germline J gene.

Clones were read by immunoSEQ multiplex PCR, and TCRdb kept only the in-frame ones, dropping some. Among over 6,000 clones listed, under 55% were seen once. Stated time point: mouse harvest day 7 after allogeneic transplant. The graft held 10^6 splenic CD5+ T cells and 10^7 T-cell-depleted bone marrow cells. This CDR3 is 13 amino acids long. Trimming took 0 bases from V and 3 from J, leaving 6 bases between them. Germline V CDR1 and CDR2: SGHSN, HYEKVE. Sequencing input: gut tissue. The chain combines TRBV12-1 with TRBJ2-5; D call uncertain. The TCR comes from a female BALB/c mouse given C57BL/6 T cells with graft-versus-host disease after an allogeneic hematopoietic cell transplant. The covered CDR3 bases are TGTGCCAGCTCTCTCGGTCGGCAAGACACCCAGTAC. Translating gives CASSLGRQDTQY. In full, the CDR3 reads CASSLGRQDTQYF.